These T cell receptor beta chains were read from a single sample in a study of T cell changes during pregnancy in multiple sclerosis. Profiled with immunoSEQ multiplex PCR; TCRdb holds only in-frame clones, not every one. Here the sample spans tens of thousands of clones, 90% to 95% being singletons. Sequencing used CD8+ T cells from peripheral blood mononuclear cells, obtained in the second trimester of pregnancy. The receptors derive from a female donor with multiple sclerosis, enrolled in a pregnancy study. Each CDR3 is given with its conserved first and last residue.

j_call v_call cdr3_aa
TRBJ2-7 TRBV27 CASSWDRTSSYEQYF
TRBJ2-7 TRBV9 CASSVSAPRGGLSYEQYF
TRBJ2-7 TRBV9 CASSATGTSYEQYF
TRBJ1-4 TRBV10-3 CAIRARDRAGELFF
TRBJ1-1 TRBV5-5 CASSLNPGQMRTEAFF
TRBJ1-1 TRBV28 CASSRGTASEAFF
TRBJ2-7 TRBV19 CASSILAGRSYEQYF
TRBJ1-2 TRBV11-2 CASSLLDSGVGGYTF
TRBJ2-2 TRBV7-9 CASSFTSGDHTGELFF
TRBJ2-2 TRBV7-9 CASSSDSLRTGELFF
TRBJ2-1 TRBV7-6 CASSPKLAENEQFF
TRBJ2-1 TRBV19 CASSKGQGARDEQFF
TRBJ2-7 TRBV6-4 CASSGRGSGGSYEQYF
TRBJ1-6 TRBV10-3 CAIWDSTSPLHF
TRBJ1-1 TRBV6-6 CASSRDTLNTEAFF
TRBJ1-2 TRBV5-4 CASSLGARDRGEGGYGYTF
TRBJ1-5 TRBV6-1 CASRIRGGGQPQHF
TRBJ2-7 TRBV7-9 CASSLATGSYEQYF
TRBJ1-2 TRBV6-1 CASILTGGRGYTF
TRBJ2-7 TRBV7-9 CASSLGMGGLYEQYF
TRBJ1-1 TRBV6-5 CASSSRGEGTEAFF
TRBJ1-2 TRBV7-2 CASSQGVFYGYTF
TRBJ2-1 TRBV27 CAASGAGAGGSDEQFF
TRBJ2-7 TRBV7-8 CASRPSAETYEQYF
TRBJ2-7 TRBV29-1 CSVEGLAGSPYEQYF
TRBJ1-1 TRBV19 CASCITGENTEAFF
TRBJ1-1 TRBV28 CASRTPGQLSTEAFF